A single TCR beta chain is shown here with its context. What it binds is not known. Three rounds of nested PCR, following a modified ARM-PCR protocol, produced the TCRbeta library. TCRdb analysed the multiplex PCR reads with MiXCR anew, one entry per CDR3 protein. This repertoire shows about 140,000 distinct CDR3 sequences, 66% found once; its top ten account for 15% to 20%. The sample belongs to a study of tumor and adjacent non-tumor tissue in lung cancer. General observations from the study: Top 100 clones took a larger repertoire share in normal lung.

The template was RNA from unsorted bulk tissue. This CDR3 spans 15 amino acids. The ends lost 3 bases at V and 1 base at J; junction bases unmatched: 5. The germline V gene encodes CDR1 MNHEY and CDR2 SMNVEV (reference sequence). The chain uses TRBV27 and TRBJ2-5; 7 bases align to TRBD1. The clonotype was recovered from a man aged 55 to 70 with small cell lung cancer. The specimen was lung tumor tissue. CDR3 nucleotide sequence: TGTGCCAGCAGTTTGACAGGGTCGCGCCAAGAGACCCAGTACTTC. This gives the protein CASSLTGSRQETQYF.